This entry describes one T cell receptor beta chain. The target antigen is unknown. The sample belongs to a study of cytomegalovirus exposure and HLA in healthy donors. Study-level points and caveats: Most likely, a cluster of highly shared sequence variants arose as a sequencing artifact. Within an earlier analysis, most TCR beta V segments proved productive either about 90% or about 30% of the time.

V lost 3 bases, J lost 1 base, and 4 bases lay in between. Germline-derived CDR1 and CDR2 are MNHEY and SMNVEV (reference sequence). The CDR3 sequence is 13 residues long. Amplification used 60 Vbeta primers and 13 Jbeta primers. Profiled with immunoSEQ multiplex PCR; TCRdb holds only in-frame clones, not every one. This table has 120,000 or so clones, approximately 80% appearing once. The TCR was taken from a man aged 25 to 45 in good health and CMV-seropositive. The chain is built from TRBV27 and TRBJ1-5; D not resolved. The material sequenced was PBMCs. The CDR3 DNA follows: TGTGCCAGCAGTTTTCAAAGCAATCAGCCCCAGCATTTT. Translation: CASSFQSNQPQHF.